This T cell receptor beta chain was profiled in a study of blood T cell repertoires in COVID-19. About the study: Acute and convalescent COVID-19 specimens originated in the United States, Italy and Spain. PBMCs, B-cell-depleted T cells, or T cells were the source of the cDNA or gDNA that made up the material.

Trimming removed 1 base from V and 4 bases from J; junction bases left unmatched: 5. The CDR3 runs to 15 residues. CDR1 is SGHTA and CDR2 is FQGNSA in the germline V gene. In the study's own analysis: Nucleated cell number was recorded as an estimate derived from reference gene primer amplification. TCRdb's copy holds only in-frame clones and misses some; the assay was immunoSEQ multiplex PCR. V and J calls plus clone size are reproduced from that table; the DNA served to infer D and trimming. Of about 70,000 clones listed, more than 80% are singletons. This clone was recorded once. The clonotype comes from a man at least 80 years old with acute or convalescent COVID-19. The sequencing input was peripheral blood. The chain links TRBV7-2 to TRBJ2-5, with 8 bases matching TRBD1. The CDR3 coding sequence is TGTGCCAGCAGCTTAGGGACAGGGCTGGGAGAGACCCAGTACTTC. Protein sequence: CASSLGTGLGETQYF.